A selection of T cell receptor beta chains follows, all from one sample in a study of T cell repertoires in aging, cancer and after chemotherapy. Each CDR3 protein gets one entry after TCRdb re-called the multiplex PCR reads with MiXCR. The repertoire holds thousands of distinct CDR3 sequences, with around 21% as singletons. Material for sequencing was blood. The origin of the receptors is a human donor in good health. The donor label of this sample is uncertain. The CDR3 runs from the conserved cysteine through the conserved F or W. Fields, in order: V gene, clone size, D gene, J gene, CDR3 protein, CDR3 DNA. A D gene is named only where the DNA matches it firmly. Not every row has a clone size; where given, it reads once, few, many or a size class.

V gene: TRBV7-6; clone size: medium-sized; D gene: .; J gene: TRBJ2-5; CDR3 protein: CASSSTRGDGETQYF; CDR3 DNA: TGTGCCAGCAGCTCTACGAGGGGGGATGGAGAGACCCAGTACTTC
V gene: TRBV5-1; clone size: .; D gene: .; J gene: TRBJ2-7; CDR3 protein: CASTRDGQFYEQYF; CDR3 DNA: TGCGCCAGCACAAGAGACGGTCAATTCTACGAGCAGTACTTC
V gene: TRBV19; clone size: medium-sized; D gene: TRBD1; J gene: TRBJ2-1; CDR3 protein: CASMRGQGLLNEQFF; CDR3 DNA: TGTGCCAGTATGAGGGGACAGGGCTTACTCAATGAGCAGTTCTTC
V gene: TRBV6-6; clone size: .; D gene: .; J gene: TRBJ2-2; CDR3 protein: CASRGGGTGELFF; CDR3 DNA: TGTGCCAGCAGAGGTGGGGGCACCGGGGAGCTGTTTTTT
V gene: TRBV29-1; clone size: large; D gene: TRBD2; J gene: TRBJ2-3; CDR3 protein: CSVEALAGVLDTQYF; CDR3 DNA: TGCAGCGTTGAAGCGCTAGCGGGGGTCCTGGATACGCAGTATTTT
V gene: TRBV7-2; clone size: .; D gene: .; J gene: TRBJ2-7; CDR3 protein: CASSTDWRSSYEQYF; CDR3 DNA: TGTGCCAGCAGCACCGACTGGAGGAGCTCCTACGAGCAGTACTTC
V gene: TRBV7-9; clone size: few; D gene: TRBD2; J gene: TRBJ2-2; CDR3 protein: CASSLLLKRGGSPELFF; CDR3 DNA: TGTGCCAGCAGCCTCCTTCTGAAGCGGGGGGGCAGTCCGGAGCTGTTTTTT
V gene: TRBV20-1; clone size: .; D gene: TRBD1; J gene: TRBJ1-5; CDR3 protein: CSARQGVQPQHF; CDR3 DNA: TGCAGTGCTCGACAGGGGGTCCAGCCCCAGCATTTT
V gene: TRBV5-1; clone size: .; D gene: .; J gene: TRBJ2-3; CDR3 protein: CASSVTDTQYF; CDR3 DNA: TGCGCCAGCAGCGTCACAGATACGCAGTATTTT
V gene: TRBV11-2; clone size: few; D gene: .; J gene: TRBJ2-5; CDR3 protein: CASSLGETQYF; CDR3 DNA: TGTGCCAGCAGCTTAGGAGAGACCCAGTACTTC
V gene: TRBV20-1; clone size: .; D gene: .; J gene: TRBJ1-2; CDR3 protein: CSARDLYGTGYGYTF; CDR3 DNA: TGCAGTGCTAGAGATCTCTACGGAACGGGCTATGGCTACACCTTC
V gene: TRBV12-3/TRBV12-4; clone size: medium-sized; D gene: .; J gene: TRBJ2-7; CDR3 protein: CASRSSTNYEQYF; CDR3 DNA: TGTGCCAGCCGCTCGAGTACAAACTACGAGCAGTACTTC
V gene: TRBV29-1; clone size: .; D gene: TRBD2; J gene: TRBJ2-3; CDR3 protein: CSVLGGLAGVLDTQYF; CDR3 DNA: TGCAGCGTTCTCGGGGGACTAGCGGGGGTCCTGGATACGCAGTATTTT
V gene: TRBV4-3; clone size: medium-sized; D gene: .; J gene: TRBJ1-6; CDR3 protein: CASSQDMEATTNSPLHF; CDR3 DNA: TGCGCCAGCAGCCAAGATATGGAGGCGACCACTAATTCACCCCTCCACTTT
V gene: TRBV20-1; clone size: few; D gene: .; J gene: TRBJ2-5; CDR3 protein: CSAHRAETQYF; CDR3 DNA: TGCAGTGCTCACAGGGCAGAGACCCAGTACTTC
V gene: TRBV28; clone size: few; D gene: TRBD2; J gene: TRBJ2-1; CDR3 protein: CASSLAGGYYNEQFF; CDR3 DNA: TGTGCCAGCAGTTTAGCGGGGGGTTATTACAATGAGCAGTTCTTC
V gene: TRBV18; clone size: medium-sized; D gene: .; J gene: TRBJ1-4; CDR3 protein: CASSPVTATNEKLFF; CDR3 DNA: TGTGCCAGCTCACCAGTGACAGCAACTAATGAAAAACTGTTTTTT
V gene: TRBV20-1; clone size: few; D gene: TRBD1; J gene: TRBJ1-1; CDR3 protein: CSARKGAERDTEAFF; CDR3 DNA: TGCAGTGCTAGAAAGGGGGCAGAAAGGGACACTGAAGCTTTCTTT
V gene: TRBV6-6; clone size: medium-sized; D gene: .; J gene: TRBJ1-6; CDR3 protein: CASSYIPGGNSPLHF; CDR3 DNA: TGTGCCAGCAGTTACATCCCAGGTGGTAATTCACCCCTCCACTTT
V gene: TRBV27; clone size: once; D gene: TRBD2; J gene: TRBJ2-3; CDR3 protein: CASSRGLAGRTQYF; CDR3 DNA: TGTGCCAGCAGTAGGGGACTAGCGGGGCGGACGCAGTATTTT
V gene: TRBV28; clone size: .; D gene: TRBD1; J gene: TRBJ2-6; CDR3 protein: CASSLLQGIGANVLTF; CDR3 DNA: TGTGCCAGCAGTTTACTACAGGGGATTGGGGCCAACGTCCTGACTTTC
V gene: TRBV12-3/TRBV12-4; clone size: .; D gene: .; J gene: TRBJ1-1; CDR3 protein: CASSFWGTNTEAFF; CDR3 DNA: TGTGCCAGCAGTTTTTGGGGGACGAACACTGAAGCTTTCTTT
V gene: TRBV27; clone size: medium-sized; D gene: TRBD1; J gene: TRBJ1-1; CDR3 protein: CASSSLGQGNTEAFF; CDR3 DNA: TGTGCCAGCAGTTCCCTGGGACAGGGCAACACTGAAGCTTTCTTT
V gene: TRBV28; clone size: .; D gene: .; J gene: TRBJ1-2; CDR3 protein: CASTSGRINGYTF; CDR3 DNA: TGTGCCAGCACCTCGGGCAGGATAAATGGCTACACCTTC
V gene: TRBV7-9; clone size: few; D gene: .; J gene: TRBJ2-5; CDR3 protein: CASSSPEGGQETQYF; CDR3 DNA: TGTGCCAGCAGCTCTCCGGAGGGGGGCCAAGAGACCCAGTACTTC
V gene: TRBV30; clone size: medium-sized; D gene: .; J gene: TRBJ2-4; CDR3 protein: CAWNWGRGKNIQYF; CDR3 DNA: TGTGCCTGGAATTGGGGACGGGGCAAAAACATTCAGTACTTC
V gene: TRBV21-1; clone size: .; D gene: .; J gene: TRBJ2-6; CDR3 protein: CASSKQTTSGANVLTF; CDR3 DNA: TGTGCCAGCTCGAAACAGACAACCTCTGGGGCCAACGTCCTGACTTTC
V gene: TRBV18; clone size: medium-sized; D gene: .; J gene: TRBJ2-1; CDR3 protein: CASSPRGGEEQFF; CDR3 DNA: TGTGCCAGCTCTCCCAGGGGCGGGGAAGAGCAGTTCTTC
V gene: TRBV7-9; clone size: .; D gene: .; J gene: TRBJ1-2; CDR3 protein: CASSFGGGGTGYTF; CDR3 DNA: TGTGCCAGCAGCTTTGGCGGGGGCGGGACGGGCTACACCTTC
V gene: TRBV7-2; clone size: .; D gene: .; J gene: TRBJ2-1; CDR3 protein: CASSLAGGTNEQFF; CDR3 DNA: TGTGCCAGCAGTTTGGCTGGCGGGACCAATGAGCAGTTCTTC
V gene: TRBV5-1; clone size: .; D gene: TRBD1; J gene: TRBJ1-2; CDR3 protein: CASSKTGDGYTF; CDR3 DNA: TGCGCCAGCAGCAAGACAGGGGATGGCTACACCTTC
V gene: TRBV11-2; clone size: .; D gene: TRBD2; J gene: TRBJ2-5; CDR3 protein: CASSPPGGAEWETQYF; CDR3 DNA: TGTGCCAGCAGCCCCCCCGGGGGGGCCGAATGGGAGACCCAGTACTTC
V gene: TRBV27; clone size: medium-sized; D gene: .; J gene: TRBJ2-3; CDR3 protein: CATQGTFHTQYF; CDR3 DNA: TGTGCCACCCAAGGGACATTTCATACGCAGTATTTT
V gene: TRBV19; clone size: medium-sized; D gene: .; J gene: TRBJ2-1; CDR3 protein: CASSIDLSAALFF; CDR3 DNA: TGTGCCAGTAGTATAGATCTATCTGCGGCGCTGTTCTTC
V gene: TRBV20-1; clone size: .; D gene: TRBD2; J gene: TRBJ2-3; CDR3 protein: CSARESTRPSGRTDTQYF; CDR3 DNA: TGCAGTGCTAGAGAAAGTACTAGGCCTAGCGGGCGCACAGATACGCAGTATTTT
V gene: TRBV25-1; clone size: .; D gene: .; J gene: TRBJ2-1; CDR3 protein: CASSEWGVGAEGDEQFF; CDR3 DNA: TGTGCCAGCAGTGAATGGGGGGTCGGGGCGGAAGGGGATGAGCAGTTCTTC
V gene: TRBV5-1; clone size: .; D gene: TRBD1; J gene: TRBJ1-1; CDR3 protein: CASSGGTGGKNTKAFF; CDR3 DNA: TGCGCCAGCAGCGGCGGGACAGGGGGCAAGAACACTAAAGCTTTCTTT
V gene: TRBV18; clone size: medium-sized; D gene: TRBD1; J gene: TRBJ1-6; CDR3 protein: CASSDRDRTSPLHF; CDR3 DNA: TGTGCCAGCTCAGACCGGGACAGGACTTCACCCCTCCACTTT
V gene: TRBV29-1; clone size: medium-sized; D gene: .; J gene: TRBJ1-1; CDR3 protein: CSASDMETEAFF; CDR3 DNA: TGCAGCGCCAGTGATATGGAAACTGAAGCTTTCTTT
V gene: TRBV10-3; clone size: medium-sized; D gene: .; J gene: TRBJ2-5; CDR3 protein: CAISYDREETQYF; CDR3 DNA: TGTGCCATCAGCTATGACAGAGAAGAGACCCAGTACTTC
V gene: TRBV11-1; clone size: few; D gene: .; J gene: TRBJ1-1; CDR3 protein: CASSPGSLRDHTEAFF; CDR3 DNA: TGTGCCAGCAGCCCCGGATCCCTCAGGGATCACACTGAAGCTTTCTTT
V gene: TRBV5-6; clone size: .; D gene: .; J gene: TRBJ2-7; CDR3 protein: CASSLDVEGFREQYF; CDR3 DNA: TGTGCCAGCAGCTTGGATGTGGAAGGCTTCCGCGAGCAGTACTTC
V gene: TRBV20-1; clone size: .; D gene: .; J gene: TRBJ2-1; CDR3 protein: CSARVGGFEQFF; CDR3 DNA: TGCAGTGCTAGAGTTGGGGGTTTTGAGCAGTTCTTC
V gene: TRBV4-3; clone size: .; D gene: TRBD2; J gene: TRBJ2-1; CDR3 protein: CASSQGLARNEQFF; CDR3 DNA: TGCGCCAGCAGCCAAGGACTAGCCCGCAATGAGCAGTTCTTC
V gene: TRBV30; clone size: medium-sized; D gene: .; J gene: TRBJ2-3; CDR3 protein: CAWSQGQLFTDTQYF; CDR3 DNA: TGTGCCTGGAGTCAGGGTCAGTTGTTCACAGATACGCAGTATTTT
V gene: TRBV9; clone size: .; D gene: .; J gene: TRBJ2-1; CDR3 protein: CASSVDPSSYNEQFF; CDR3 DNA: TGTGCCAGCAGCGTAGACCCCAGCTCCTACAATGAGCAGTTCTTC
V gene: TRBV29-1; clone size: large; D gene: .; J gene: TRBJ2-2; CDR3 protein: CSVSGYTGELFF; CDR3 DNA: TGCAGCGTTTCCGGATACACCGGGGAGCTGTTTTTT
V gene: TRBV6-2/TRBV6-3; clone size: medium-sized; D gene: TRBD2; J gene: TRBJ2-3; CDR3 protein: CASNKAGGSYTQYF; CDR3 DNA: TGTGCCAGCAATAAAGCGGGGGGTTCATATACGCAGTATTTT
V gene: TRBV29-1; clone size: medium-sized; D gene: TRBD1; J gene: TRBJ1-1; CDR3 protein: CSVRTGPTEAFF; CDR3 DNA: TGCAGCGTTCGGACAGGGCCCACTGAAGCTTTCTTT
V gene: TRBV7-2; clone size: few; D gene: .; J gene: TRBJ2-1; CDR3 protein: CASSPTGSVYNEQFF; CDR3 DNA: TGTGCCAGCAGCCCAACCGGGTCAGTCTACAATGAGCAGTTCTTC
V gene: TRBV20-1; clone size: .; D gene: .; J gene: TRBJ1-6; CDR3 protein: CSARDIQGHDNSPLHF; CDR3 DNA: TGCAGTGCTAGAGATATACAGGGACATGATAATTCACCCCTCCACTTT
V gene: TRBV30; clone size: medium-sized; D gene: .; J gene: TRBJ2-1; CDR3 protein: CAWSRGLSNEQFF; CDR3 DNA: TGTGCCTGGAGTCGGGGGCTTTCTAATGAGCAGTTCTTC
V gene: TRBV12-3/TRBV12-4; clone size: medium-sized; D gene: .; J gene: TRBJ1-6; CDR3 protein: CASSLARSASPLHF; CDR3 DNA: TGTGCCAGCAGTTTGGCCAGGTCGGCCTCACCCCTCCACTTT
V gene: TRBV6-2/TRBV6-3; clone size: few; D gene: TRBD1; J gene: TRBJ1-1; CDR3 protein: CASSRWDRNTEAFF; CDR3 DNA: TGTGCCAGCAGCAGATGGGACAGAAACACTGAAGCTTTCTTT
V gene: TRBV7-3; clone size: .; D gene: .; J gene: TRBJ2-3; CDR3 protein: CASSSELTDTQYF; CDR3 DNA: TGTGCCAGCAGCTCGGAGCTCACAGATACGCAGTATTTT
V gene: TRBV5-1; clone size: .; D gene: .; J gene: TRBJ2-1; CDR3 protein: CASSLENEQFF; CDR3 DNA: TGCGCCAGCAGCCTGGAAAATGAGCAGTTCTTC
V gene: TRBV12-3/TRBV12-4; clone size: once; D gene: TRBD1; J gene: TRBJ2-3; CDR3 protein: CASSLTGGGDTQYF; CDR3 DNA: TGTGCCAGCAGTTTGACAGGGGGCGGAGATACGCAGTATTTT
V gene: TRBV7-2; clone size: few; D gene: .; J gene: TRBJ2-7; CDR3 protein: CASSLARGRDLNF; CDR3 DNA: TGTGCCAGCAGCTTAGCGCGTGGCAGGGACTTAAACTTC
V gene: TRBV19; clone size: .; D gene: TRBD2; J gene: TRBJ2-7; CDR3 protein: CASSWGRGDPYEQYF; CDR3 DNA: TGTGCCAGTAGTTGGGGCCGGGGGGATCCCTACGAGCAGTACTTC